This TCR beta chain came from a study of blood T cells in healthy people across ages. In germline, CDR1 is SNHLY, CDR2 FYNNEI. With 8 bases removed from V and 6 bases from J, the gap between germline ends came to 10 bases. CDR3 size: 12 residues. It was with a sample-barcoded 5' primer and a J-beta primer mix that a second PCR of roughly 7 to 12 cycles was run. In TCRdb, the 5' RACE reads were re-called with MiXCR into one record per CDR3 protein. Here the sample spans hundreds of thousands of distinct CDR3 sequences, approximately 30% being singletons. This clonotype has more than one count but fewer than ten.

The sequenced material came from blood. This receptor was obtained from a woman of 80 years or more in good health. The chain carries TRBV2 and TRBJ1-4; D is perhaps TRBD1 (6 bases). For the CDR3, the DNA is TGTGCCAGCTCCGGGACATATGAAAAACTGTTTTTT. Translation: CASSGTYEKLFF.